Listed below are T cell receptor beta chains from one sample, sequenced in a study of regulatory T cells in long-lasting Graves disease. MiXCR was run by TCRdb on the multiplex PCR reads, yielding one entry per CDR3 protein. The table records 560,000 or so distinct CDR3 sequences, about 16% of them present only once. These data were also reused for a study on T cells in Graves' hyperthyroidism and ophthalmopathy.

The starting material was peripheral blood mononuclear cells (PBMCs), obtained at new diagnosis, from a patient treated with antithyroid drugs. The source of these receptors is a man aged 18 to 30 with Graves disease. Both conserved end residues are part of each CDR3. A D gene is named only where the DNA matches it firmly. Only some rows state a clone size, as once, few, many or a class for expanded clones.

V gene	clone size	J gene	D gene	CDR3 protein	CDR3 DNA
TRBV28	NA	TRBJ2-7	TRBD1	CASSFNRGSYEQYF	TGTGCCAGCAGTTTCAACAGGGGCTCCTACGAGCAGTACTTC
TRBV10-3	few	TRBJ1-1	NA	CAISLGAANTEAFF	TGTGCCATCAGCCTTGGGGCAGCGAACACTGAAGCTTTCTTT
TRBV12-3/TRBV12-4	few	TRBJ1-4	NA	CASSPGRGKLFF	TGTGCCAGCAGCCCAGGGAGGGGAAAACTGTTTTTT
TRBV5-1	NA	TRBJ2-3	TRBD1	CASSSVSLGQGSDTRYF	TGCGCCAGCAGCTCAGTTTCCCTAGGACAGGGTTCAGATACGCGGTATTTT
TRBV19	few	TRBJ2-1	TRBD2	CASVGLAGGYNEQFF	TGTGCCAGTGTGGGACTAGCGGGAGGCTACAATGAGCAGTTCTTC
TRBV2	NA	TRBJ1-4	NA	CASNRGLNEKLFF	TGTGCCAGCAATCGGGGCCTTAATGAAAAACTGTTTTTT
TRBV5-4	NA	TRBJ2-7	NA	CASSRIRGAHEQYF	TGTGCCAGCAGCAGGATTAGGGGGGCTCACGAGCAGTACTTC
TRBV2	many	TRBJ2-6	NA	CASRSPGANVLTF	TGTGCCAGCCGGAGTCCTGGGGCCAACGTCCTGACTTTC
TRBV6-1	NA	TRBJ1-5	NA	CASSDKAVRQPQHF	TGTGCCAGCAGTGATAAGGCAGTTCGTCAGCCCCAGCATTTT
TRBV7-9	many	TRBJ2-5	NA	CASSPGFLQETQYF	TGTGCCAGCAGCCCCGGGTTCCTCCAAGAGACCCAGTACTTC
TRBV19	NA	TRBJ1-3	TRBD1	CASKPGQTGNTIYF	TGTGCCAGTAAGCCGGGACAGACAGGAAACACCATATATTTT
TRBV2	few	TRBJ2-1	TRBD2	CASSVWGTSGSAEQFF	TGTGCCAGCAGCGTCTGGGGCACTAGCGGGAGTGCTGAGCAGTTCTTC
TRBV27	many	TRBJ2-2	TRBD2	CASSQKGFPGTSRPGELFF	TGTGCCAGCAGTCAGAAGGGTTTTCCCGGGACTAGTCGGCCCGGGGAGCTGTTTTTT
TRBV29-1	few	TRBJ2-7	NA	CSVAGVESSYEQYF	TGCAGCGTTGCGGGGGTGGAAAGCTCCTACGAGCAGTACTTC